The next 21 T cell receptor beta chains were all read from a single sample in a study of human T cells and chemical hapten exposure. The time point denotes: patch test 3, about 24 weeks after DPC sensitization. Stated treatment: therapeutic diphenylcyclopropenone sensitization with weekly scalp DPC. MiXCR, applied by TCRdb to the RACE reads, yields one record per CDR3 protein. Here the sample spans over 55,000 distinct CDR3 sequences, approximately 13% being singletons. Sequenced material: whole blood, taken in connection with sensitization to the hapten diphenylcyclopropenone (DPC). These receptors came from a young man with alopecia areata. Some clones in this sample may be carry-over from other donors' samples.

This clonotype was counted ten times or more. The rearrangement links TRBV20-1 to TRBJ1-1; 7 nucleotides align to TRBD1. The CDR3 has 13 amino acids. V lost 4 bases and J lost 1; bases outside the gene matches: 3. CDR1 is DFQATT and CDR2 is SNEGSKA in the germline V gene (reference sequence). CDR3 coding DNA: TGCAGTGCTATAAGACAGGGGAACACTGAAGCTTTCTTT. Amino acid sequence: CSAIRQGNTEAFF.

The chain employs TRBV7-9 and TRBJ1-2; a weak D match, TRBD1 (5 bases). Germline V lookup: CDR1 SEHNR, CDR2 FQNEAQ (reference sequence). The CDR3 loop spans 15 amino acids. Trimming pared 4 bases from V and 2 bases from J, leaving 14 bases between. The CDR3 region has the DNA TGTGCCAGCAGCTCAAGCAGGGTTCCGAACTATGGCTACACCTTC. Translating it yields CASSSSRVPNYGYTF.

This chain connects TRBV7-9 to TRBJ1-5; 9 bases are shared with TRBD1. V lost 5 bases and J lost 4; bases outside the gene matches: 6. This CDR3 contains 15 residues. Germline V lookup: CDR1 SEHNR, CDR2 FQNEAQ (reference sequence). The CDR3 DNA reads TGTGCCAGCAGCCCAGACAGGGGGGGAAATCAGCCCCAGCATTTT. Its protein product is CASSPDRGGNQPQHF.

The gene calls are TRBV7-3 and TRBJ2-3, with 9 bases fitting TRBD2. This CDR3 region has 15 residues. J was trimmed by 4 bases and V by 5 bases; bases with no gene match: 7. CDR1 is SGHTA and CDR2 is FQGTGA in the germline V gene. CDR3 in DNA: TGTGCCAGCAGCCTGCAGCGGGGGGCGGCAGATACGCAGTATTTT. Translating gives CASSLQRGAADTQYF.

This clonotype was recorded at least ten times. The rearrangement uses TRBV29-1 and TRBJ1-1; 9 positions agree with TRBD1. Looked up from germline, CDR1 is SQVTM and CDR2 is ANQGSEA. The J segment lost 5 bases and the V segment lost 4 bases, leaving 5 bases of the junction unmatched. CDR3 length: 13 residues. The CDR3 loop reads CSVGDRGSTEAFF. The CDR3 region has the DNA TGCAGCGTTGGTGACAGGGGGTCTACTGAAGCTTTCTTT.

This clonotype showed up many times. This chain uses TRBV24-1 with TRBJ1-1; the D is unclear. V was cut by 7 bases and J by 5 bases, with 10 bases left in between. From germline, CDR1 is KGHDR and CDR2 SFDVKD. This CDR3 contains 12 residues. CDR3 nucleotide sequence: TGTGCCACCAGGTCACCGGGGACTGAAGCTTTCTTT. Amino acid sequence: CATRSPGTEAFF.

The sample holds many counts of this clonotype. The J gene is TRBJ1-3, the V gene TRBV18, with 7 bases matching TRBD1. Looked up from germline, CDR1 is KGHSH and CDR2 is LQKENI. This CDR3 is built from 15 residues. Trimming cost V 6 bases and J 0 bases; bases outside gene matches: 5. The CDR3 region is CASSAGQNSGNTIYF. For the CDR3, the DNA is TGTGCCAGCTCTGCGGGACAGAACTCTGGAAACACCATATATTTT.

In its sample, this clonotype was seen many times. The V gene is TRBV29-1, the J gene TRBJ2-2; no reliable D call. The ends were cut back, 7 bases at V and 6 bases at J, with 9 bases in the middle. The length of the CDR3 is 11 residues. Germline-derived CDR1 and CDR2 are SQVTM and ANQGSEA. The CDR3 reads CSARDPGELFF. For the CDR3, the DNA is TGCAGCGCTAGGGATCCCGGGGAGCTGTTTTTT.

At least ten counts were recorded for this clonotype. In DNA form, the CDR3 reads TGTGCCAGCAGTAGGACAGCTTACAATGAGCAGTTCTTC. Translated: CASSRTAYNEQFF. The chain recombines TRBV7-2 with TRBJ2-1, with D maybe TRBD1 (6 bases). This CDR3 has 13 residues. Germline loops: CDR1 SGHTA, CDR2 FQGNSA. Trimming removed 6 bases from V and 4 bases from J, with 10 bases in between. The variable domain in full, with the rest retrieved from reference TRBV7-2 and TRBJ2-1, is GAGVSQSPSNKVTEKGKDVELRCDPISGHTALYWYRQSLGQGLEFLIYFQGNSAPDKSGLPSDRFSAERTGGSVSTLTIQRTQQEDSAVYLCASSRTAYNEQFFGPGTRLTVL.

V and J are TRBV28 and TRBJ1-4; D perhaps matches TRBD1 (5 bases). V dropped 7 bases and J dropped 7 bases, with 16 bases sitting between them. This CDR3 spans 14 amino acids. Looked up from germline, CDR1 is MDHEN and CDR2 is SYDVKM. CDR3 bases: TGTGCCAGCACCTCTGGGGCGGCGGGTGAAAAACTGTTTTTT. Protein product: CASTSGAAGEKLFF.

This sequence joins TRBV6-7 and TRBJ2-1; 7 bases map to TRBD1. TRBV6-7 is given ORF status, its function remaining uncertain. Trimming cost V 5 bases and J 10 bases; bases outside gene matches: 5. The CDR3 loop spans 12 amino acids. The CDR3 nucleotides are TGTGCCAGCAGTCCCCGGGACAGAGAGCAGTTCTTC. Translation: CASSPRDREQFF.

This clonotype was detected many times. This chain connects TRBV12-3 or TRBV12-4 to TRBJ1-5, with TRBD1 matching 7 bases. Trimming cost V 7 bases and J 0 bases; bases outside gene matches: 6. The CDR3 sequence is 15 residues long. As DNA, the CDR3 is TGTGCCAGCAAACTGGGACAGTATAGCAATCAGCCCCAGCATTTT. Its protein product is CASKLGQYSNQPQHF.

The chain has TRBV11-2 and TRBJ2-7, with 9 bases aligning to TRBD1. Germline CDR1 is SGHAT and CDR2 is FQNNGV. Trimming cost V 5 bases and J 2 bases; bases outside gene matches: 10. CDR3 length: 16 amino acids. CDR3 nucleotide sequence: TGTGCCAGCAGCCACAGGGGACAGGGAACCCCCTACGAGCAGTACTTC. It codes for CASSHRGQGTPYEQYF.

This rearrangement joins TRBV2 to TRBJ2-1, with 8 bases identical to TRBD2. Germline values: CDR1 SNHLY, CDR2 FYNNEI. V gave up 7 bases and J gave up 9 bases; unmatched junction bases: 5. This CDR3 spans 12 amino acids. The CDR3 nucleotides are TGTGCCAGCACAACTAGCGGTAGTGAGCAGTTCTTC. Translation gives CASTTSGSEQFF.

In its sample, this clonotype was seen many times. The chain combines TRBV6-2 or TRBV6-3 with TRBJ1-2, with D maybe TRBD1 (6 bases). V lost 4 bases and J lost 0, with 15 bases in between. Germline CDR1 and CDR2: MNHEY and SVGEGT. The CDR3 covers 16 residues. The chain's CDR3 is CASSSLRDTSNYGYTF. CDR3 bases: TGTGCCAGCAGTTCGCTCCGGGACACCTCTAACTATGGCTACACCTTC.

This clonotype appeared many times. This chain uses TRBV7-9 with TRBJ1-4; no clear D. Germline CDR1 SEHNR, CDR2 FQNEAQ (reference sequence). V lost 5 bases and J lost 7, with 14 bases in between. CDR3 length: 14 residues. CDR3 region: CASSRRGLGEKLFF. In DNA, the CDR3 is TGTGCCAGCAGCCGCCGGGGTCTAGGTGAAAAACTGTTTTTT.

The chain couples TRBV28 to TRBJ2-1, with D maybe TRBD1 (5 bases). Germline CDR1 is MDHEN and CDR2 is SYDVKM. The germline V and J ends were trimmed by 5 bases and 7 bases, with 18 bases remaining between them. The CDR3 spans 15 residues. The CDR3 DNA follows: TGTGCCAGCAGTCCTATCGGGCAGGGCAGAAATGAGCAGTTCTTC. Protein: CASSPIGQGRNEQFF.

This clonotype was found many times. The genes are TRBV3-1 and TRBJ1-1; TRBD1 is a possible D gene (5 bases). This CDR3 has 15 residues. Germline V gene data show CDR1 as LGHDT and CDR2 as YNNKEL (reference sequence). V lost 2 bases, J lost 1 base, and 11 bases lay in between. The CDR3 region is CASSQQGRGNTEAFF. The CDR3 nucleotides read TGTGCCAGCAGCCAACAAGGGAGGGGGAACACTGAAGCTTTCTTT. Full variable domain (missing parts from reference TRBV3-1 and TRBJ1-1): DTAVSQTPKYLVTQMGNDKSIKCEQNLGHDTMYWYKQDSKKFLKIMFSYNNKELIINETVPNRFSPKSPDKAHLNLHINSLELGDSAVYFCASSQQGRGNTEAFFGQGTRLTVV.

This clonotype was seen a few times. This chain uses TRBV7-6 with TRBJ2-7; no firm D call. Germline CDR1 SGHVS, CDR2 FNYEAQ. The ends were cut back, 2 bases at V and 5 bases at J, with 4 bases in the middle. There are 11 residues in the CDR3. Here the CDR3 DNA reads TGTGCCAGCAGCTTAAACCACGAGCAGTACTTC. This translates into CASSLNHEQYF.

This clonotype appeared many times. J is TRBJ1-6 and V is TRBV2, with a possible D match to TRBD1 (6 bases). Per germline, CDR1 SNHLY and CDR2 FYNNEI. The CDR3 is 15 residues long. Trimming took 7 bases from V and 0 from J, leaving 10 bases between them. CDR3 sequence reads: CASNQGSSYNSPLHF. In nucleotides, the CDR3 is TGTGCCAGCAATCAGGGGAGCTCCTATAATTCACCCCTCCACTTT.

This chain joins TRBV11-1 and TRBJ1-2, with 7 bases matching TRBD1. V gave up 6 bases and J gave up 7 bases; unmatched junction bases: 8. This CDR3 contains 13 residues. The V gene's germline CDR1 is SGHAT and CDR2 FQDESV (reference sequence). The CDR3, as DNA: TGTGCCAGCAGTTCCGGGACAGATCTTGGCTACACCTTC. Residues: CASSSGTDLGYTF.